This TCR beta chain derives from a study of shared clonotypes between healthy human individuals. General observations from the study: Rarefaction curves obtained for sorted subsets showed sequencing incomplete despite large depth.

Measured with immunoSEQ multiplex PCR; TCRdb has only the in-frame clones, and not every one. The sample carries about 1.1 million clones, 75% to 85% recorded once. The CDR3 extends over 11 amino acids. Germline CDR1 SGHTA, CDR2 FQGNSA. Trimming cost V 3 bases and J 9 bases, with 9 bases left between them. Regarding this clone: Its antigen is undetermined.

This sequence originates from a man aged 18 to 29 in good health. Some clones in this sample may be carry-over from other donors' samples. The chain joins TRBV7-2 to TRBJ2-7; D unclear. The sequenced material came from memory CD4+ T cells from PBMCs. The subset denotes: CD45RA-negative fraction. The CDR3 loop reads CASSLRMGQYF. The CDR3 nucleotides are TGTGCCAGCAGCTTGCGGATGGGGCAGTACTTC.